This T cell receptor beta chain was documented in a study of T cell responses to AZD1222 COVID-19 vaccine. Study-wide results and limits: The sample set comprised mostly white British donors with more females, and clonal diversity was possibly underestimated. Baseline seropositivity occurred in only a handful of AZD1222 recipients. Spike-specific TCR breadth and depth both grew after two AZD1222 doses.

V was pared by 5 bases and J by 1 base, with 9 bases of the junction left unmatched. Germline values: CDR1 SGHTA, CDR2 FQGTGA. The CDR3 consists of 16 residues. TCRdb's copy holds only in-frame clones and misses some; the assay was immunoSEQ multiplex PCR. The sample has tens of thousands of clones; nearly 90% are singletons. Concerning this clone: Its antigen is currently unknown.

The sequences come from peripheral blood, collected on day 0 of AZD1222 vaccination. The rearrangement joins TRBV7-3 to TRBJ1-1; 8 bases fit TRBD1. The receptor was isolated from an adult in good health. CDR3 DNA sequence: TGTGCCAGCAGCCCTGACAGGGGACTTACGAACACTGAAGCTTTCTTT. Its protein product is CASSPDRGLTNTEAFF.